This T cell receptor beta chain was documented in a study of blood T cell repertoires in COVID-19. Germline V gives CDR1 SGHTA, CDR2 FQGTGA. CDR3 size: 14 residues. The germline V and J ends were trimmed by 1 base and 2 bases, with 8 bases remaining between them. Profiling relied on immunoSEQ multiplex PCR, and the TCRdb table lists in-frame clones only, not all of them. The sample has 250,000 to 350,000 clones, about four fifths seen once. The material sequenced was peripheral blood. The chain combines TRBV7-3 with TRBJ1-1; tentatively, D is TRBD1 (5 bases). This clonotype was obtained from a human donor with COVID-19, enrolled during active disease. The donor label of this sample is uncertain. The CDR3 spells CASSLNGQNTEAFF. CDR3 bases: TGTGCCAGCAGCTTAAACGGACAAAACACTGAAGCTTTCTTT.